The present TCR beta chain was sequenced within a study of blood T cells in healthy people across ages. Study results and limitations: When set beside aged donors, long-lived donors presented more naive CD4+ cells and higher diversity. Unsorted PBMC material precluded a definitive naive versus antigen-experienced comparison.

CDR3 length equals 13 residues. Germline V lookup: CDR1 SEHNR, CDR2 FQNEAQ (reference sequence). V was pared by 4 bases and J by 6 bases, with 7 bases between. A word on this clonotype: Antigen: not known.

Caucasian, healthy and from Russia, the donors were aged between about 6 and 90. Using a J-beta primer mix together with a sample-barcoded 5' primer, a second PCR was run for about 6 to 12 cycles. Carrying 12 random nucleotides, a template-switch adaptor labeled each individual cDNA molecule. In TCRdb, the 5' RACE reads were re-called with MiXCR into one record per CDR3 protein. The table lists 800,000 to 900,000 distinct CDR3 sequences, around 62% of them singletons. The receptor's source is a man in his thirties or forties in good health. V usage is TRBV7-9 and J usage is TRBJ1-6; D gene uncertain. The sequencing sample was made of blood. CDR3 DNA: TGTGCCAGCAGCTATGAGCCTAATTCACCCCTCCACTTT. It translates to CASSYEPNSPLHF.